The 23 T cell receptor beta chains presented below share a single source sample, sequenced in a study of cytomegalovirus exposure and HLA in healthy donors. This PCR relied on a set of 60 Vbeta primers and 13 Jbeta primers. Measured with immunoSEQ multiplex PCR; TCRdb has only the in-frame clones, and not every one. The table has 70,000 to 95,000 clones, over 75% seen once; the top ten hold 2% to 2.5%. Sequenced: PBMCs. These receptors were collected from a man aged 18 to 30 in good health and CMV-seronegative.

The gene calls are TRBV19 and TRBJ1-6; 9 bases are a match to TRBD1. V was clipped by 8 bases and J by 3 bases; unmatched bases: 8. The CDR3 contains 16 residues. The germline gives CDR1 LNHDA, CDR2 SQIVND (reference sequence). The CDR3 reads CASVKTGGNYNSPLHF. For the CDR3, the DNA is TGTGCCAGTGTCAAGACAGGGGGTAACTATAATTCACCCCTCCACTTT.

The rearrangement joins TRBV4-1 to TRBJ2-2; D remains ambiguous. The CDR3 runs to 13 residues. The germline V and J ends were trimmed by 0 bases and 7 bases, with 6 bases remaining between them. Per germline, CDR1 MGHRA and CDR2 YSYEKL. The CDR3 DNA is TGCGCCAGCAGCCAAGATCAGAACGGGGAGCTGTTTTTT. Residues: CASSQDQNGELFF.

The rearrangement uses TRBV2 and TRBJ1-5, with unresolved D. The length of the CDR3 is 14 residues. Germline CDR1 is SNHLY and CDR2 is FYNNEI. The V end was cut by 4 bases, the J end by 5 bases, with 12 bases between. CDR3 sequence reads: CASSGYVRDQPQHF. The CDR3 nucleotides are TGTGCCAGCAGTGGATACGTGCGGGATCAGCCCCAGCATTTT.

This clone was counted only a few times. This rearrangement joins TRBV7-8 to TRBJ2-5, with 8 bases that match TRBD2. The V gene's germline CDR1 is SGHVS and CDR2 FQNEAQ. Trimming at V came to 2 bases and at J to 1 base, leaving 15 bases not matched to a gene. The CDR3 length is 19 residues. Written as DNA, the CDR3 is TGTGCCAGCAGCTTATTGTCTCGGGGGGGACTAGAATTCCAAGAGACCCAGTACTTC. Translated: CASSLLSRGGLEFQETQYF.

The chain couples TRBV6-1 to TRBJ1-2; no firm D call. The CDR3 consists of 15 residues. V lost 5 bases and J 2 bases, leaving 15 bases between the germline ends. Germline V gene sequence: CDR1 MNHNS, CDR2 SASEGT. CDR3 sequence: CASSLFTNNNYGYTF. The CDR3 coding sequence is TGTGCCAGCAGTCTGTTTACAAACAACAACTATGGCTACACCTTC.

This chain links TRBV11-2 with TRBJ2-5; 12 bases are shared with TRBD1. Per the germline V gene, CDR1 is SGHAT and CDR2 is FQNNGV. Trimming took 1 base from V and 5 from J; bases not matched to a gene: 5. The CDR3 covers 16 residues. CDR3 in DNA: TGTGCCAGCAGCTTAGGGGGACAGGGGGCGTGGGAGACCCAGTACTTC. Translation: CASSLGGQGAWETQYF. The whole variable domain, filled in from reference TRBV11-2 and TRBJ2-5, reads EAGVAQSPRYKIIEKRQSVAFWCNPISGHATLYWYQQILGQGPKLLIQFQNNGVVDDSQLPKDRFSAERLKGVDSTLKIQPAKLEDSAVYLCASSLGGQGAWETQYFGPGTRLLVL.

The V gene is TRBV10-1, the J gene TRBJ2-7; 10 bases map to TRBD2. The CDR3 runs to 16 residues. V lost 5 bases, J lost 3 bases, and 10 bases stayed unmatched. CDR1 and CDR2 (germline): WNHNN, SYGVQD (reference sequence). The CDR3 nucleotides read TGCGCCAGCAGTCCCGGACTAGCGGTAGCTGGCTACGAGCAGTACTTC. The encoded protein is CASSPGLAVAGYEQYF.

This clone came up a few times. V is TRBV30 and J is TRBJ2-3, with TRBD1 matching 7 bases. J lost 2 bases, V lost 0 bases, and 8 bases had no gene match. Germline V gene lookup returns CDR1 GTSNPN and CDR2 SVGIG (reference sequence). The CDR3 totals 16 residues. The CDR3 is CAWSVGQDLITDTQYF. The CDR3 DNA reads as TGTGCCTGGAGTGTAGGACAGGACCTTATCACAGATACGCAGTATTTT.

V and J are TRBV10-3 and TRBJ1-1; 7 bases agree with TRBD1. The length of the CDR3 is 13 residues. V was clipped by 6 bases and J by 1 base; unmatched bases: 2. Germline CDR1 ENHRY, CDR2 SYGVKD. CDR3 bases: TGTGCCATCAGGACAGGGAGGAACACTGAAGCTTTCTTT. It codes for CAIRTGRNTEAFF.

V is TRBV18 and J is TRBJ2-7; 12 bases map to TRBD1. The CDR3 covers 19 residues. With V trimmed by 2 bases and J by 3 bases, 14 bases remained unmatched. In germline, CDR1 is KGHSH, CDR2 LQKENI. Here the CDR3 DNA reads TGTGCCAGCTCACCAGTTGGGACAGGGGGCCTTTTCCCCAACTACGAGCAGTACTTC. It codes for CASSPVGTGGLFPNYEQYF.

The CDR3 DNA sequence: TGTGCCAGCTCCCTAACCCCCGCAATGGGGGGGGTTGGAGAAGGCACTGAAGCTTTCTTT. Translating gives CASSLTPAMGGVGEGTEAFF. The V and J genes are TRBV18 and TRBJ1-1; tentatively, D is TRBD1 (5 bases). The germline gives CDR1 KGHSH, CDR2 LQKENI. CDR3 length: 20 residues. The V end was cut by 6 bases, the J end by 4 bases, with 33 bases between.

The chain carries TRBV4-2 and TRBJ2-3, with D possibly being TRBD1 (7 bases). This CDR3 comprises 15 residues. The V and J ends lost 0 bases and 9 bases respectively, with 16 bases between them. Germline CDR1 is LGHNA and CDR2 is YNFKEQ. The CDR3 region has the DNA TGTGCCAGCAGCCAAGATGGAGGGGGCAAGGTAACGCAGTATTTT. The encoded protein is CASSQDGGGKVTQYF.

The chain couples TRBV5-6 to TRBJ2-5; TRBD2 might be the D (7 bases). The CDR3 consists of 15 residues. V was cut by 0 bases and J by 5 bases, with 14 bases left in between. CDR1 SGHDT and CDR2 YYEEEE come from the germline V gene. This chain's CDR3 is CASSLGGRRGETQYF. The CDR3 coding sequence is TGTGCCAGCAGCTTGGGGGGGCGGCGGGGGGAGACCCAGTACTTC.

This clone was counted a few times. V is TRBV10-3 and J is TRBJ1-2; 8 bases line up with TRBD1. V lost 4 bases to trimming and J lost 1 base; unmatched junction nucleotides: 14. The CDR3 covers 18 residues. Germline V lookup: CDR1 ENHRY, CDR2 SYGVKD. The CDR3 spells CAISAPPGQDNFNYGYTF. The CDR3 bases are TGTGCCATCAGTGCCCCTCCGGGACAGGACAATTTTAACTATGGCTACACCTTC.

The chain is built from TRBV7-9 and TRBJ1-1; D not resolved. The CDR3 contains 14 residues. In germline, CDR1 is SEHNR, CDR2 FQNEAQ (reference sequence). V lost 1 base and J lost 2, with 8 bases in between. The CDR3 loop is CASSLEQTNTEAFF. CDR3 nucleotide sequence: TGTGCCAGCAGCTTAGAGCAGACTAACACTGAAGCTTTCTTT.

This clone has a handful of counts. The chain couples TRBV6-1 to TRBJ1-4; weak D call: TRBD1 (5 bases). Germline V gene sequence: CDR1 MNHNS, CDR2 SASEGT. The V and J ends lost 4 bases and 5 bases respectively, with 17 bases between them. The CDR3 loop spans 16 amino acids. The CDR3 sequence is CASSALRGTWNEKLFF. In DNA form, the CDR3 reads TGTGCCAGCAGTGCATTGCGGGGGACCTGGAATGAAAAACTGTTTTTT.

The V gene is TRBV6-5, the J gene TRBJ1-5; D may be TRBD1 (5 bases). V lost 6 bases to trimming and J lost 7 bases, with 16 bases between them. Per the germline V gene, CDR1 is MNHEY and CDR2 is SVGAGI. This CDR3 is 14 amino acids long. The CDR3 DNA reads TGTGCCAGCAGGCCGGGGGGAGTTCGCCAGCCCCAGCATTTT. Translating gives CASRPGGVRQPQHF.

The chain employs TRBV4-1 and TRBJ1-1; 7 bases line up with TRBD1. Germline V gives CDR1 MGHRA, CDR2 YSYEKL. Losses at the gene ends were 4 bases for V and 2 bases for J; bases not matched to a gene: 7. The CDR3 length is 15 residues. CDR3 amino acids: CASSLTGTANTEAFF. The CDR3 DNA is TGCGCCAGCAGCCTTACCGGGACAGCTAACACTGAAGCTTTCTTT.

The chain is built from TRBV7-9 and TRBJ1-2; a possible D gene is TRBD1 (6 bases). V gave up 1 base and J gave up 3 bases, with 6 bases separating them. The length of the CDR3 is 13 residues. Germline-derived CDR1 and CDR2 are SEHNR and FQNEAQ (reference sequence). In nucleotides, the CDR3 is TGTGCCAGCAGCTTAGGGACAGACTATGGCTACACCTTC. Translation gives CASSLGTDYGYTF. Supplemented by reference TRBV7-9 and TRBJ1-2, the full variable domain reads DTGVSQNPRHKITKRGQNVTFRCDPISEHNRLYWYRQTLGQGPEFLTYFQNEAQLEKSRLLSDRFSAERPKGSFSTLEIQRTEQGDSAMYLCASSLGTDYGYTFGSGTRLTVV.

This clone has a single count. V and J are TRBV5-6 and TRBJ2-5, with TRBD2 matching over 8 bases. CDR1 and CDR2 (germline): SGHDT, YYEEEE. Germline trimming cut 4 bases from V and 6 bases from J; bases unmatched to any gene: 8. CDR3 length: 14 residues. Written as DNA, the CDR3 is TGTGCCAGCAGCACCAGACTAGCGAGGAAGACCCAGTACTTC. Protein sequence: CASSTRLARKTQYF.

The sample holds a few counts of this clone. This rearrangement joins TRBV12-5 to TRBJ1-1, with a weak D call TRBD1 (5 bases). The CDR3 length is 16 residues. CDR1 and CDR2 from the germline V gene are LGHNT and FRNRAP. V was trimmed by 0 bases and J by 5 bases, leaving 16 bases between them. In DNA, the CDR3 is TGTGCTAGTGGTTTGGTACAGGTCAGACTCCGGACTGAAGCTTTCTTT. It yields the protein CASGLVQVRLRTEAFF.

This rearrangement joins TRBV7-9 to TRBJ2-1, with 16 bases aligning to TRBD2. Trimming cost V 5 bases and J 0 bases; bases outside gene matches: 4. CDR3 size: 18 residues. Germline-derived CDR1 and CDR2 are SEHNR and FQNEAQ (reference sequence). The chain's CDR3 is CASSPGLAGGSSYNEQFF. For the CDR3, the DNA is TGTGCCAGCAGCCCGGGACTAGCGGGGGGGAGCTCCTACAATGAGCAGTTCTTC.

As to this clone: Mismatch with germline at one junction end may stem from a read error. This chain links TRBV7-9 with TRBJ2-2; 7 positions agree with TRBD1. This CDR3 comprises 18 residues. The germline V gene encodes CDR1 SEHNR and CDR2 FQNEAQ (reference sequence). For the CDR3, the DNA is TGTTCCAGCCCTTTCGTCGCTCCAGGGGGTCGGAGCACCGGGGAGCTGTTTTTT. It codes for CSSPFVAPGGRSTGELFF.